Listed below are T cell receptor beta chains from one sample, sequenced in a study of beta chain features in type 1 diabetes. Measured with immunoSEQ multiplex PCR; TCRdb has only the in-frame clones, and not every one. In the table there are roughly 160,000 clones, 7.8% of which are singletons. The sample was central memory CD4+ T cells from blood. The receptors stem from a woman aged 40 to 55 with type 1 diabetes. Both conserved end residues are part of each CDR3. D genes are given only for firm matches. Clone size, where shown, is once, few, many, or a class for clones that have expanded.

size: few; length: 13; V: TRBV5-6; J: TRBJ1-2; D: TRBD1; CDR3: CASSVGQKYGYTF; DNA: TGTGCCAGCAGCGTGGGACAGAAGTATGGCTACACCTTC
size: few; length: 11; V: TRBV5-6; J: TRBJ2-7; D: NA; CDR3: CASSLSTEQYF; DNA: TGTGCCAGCAGTTTGTCTACCGAGCAGTACTTC
size: few; length: 15; V: TRBV11-2; J: TRBJ1-2; D: NA; CDR3: CASTLERVANYGYTF; DNA: TGTGCCAGCACCCTGGAGAGGGTGGCTAACTATGGCTACACCTTC
size: few; length: 15; V: TRBV6-5; J: TRBJ1-2; D: TRBD1; CDR3: CASSYSWGQDYGYTF; DNA: TGTGCCAGCAGTTACTCGTGGGGACAGGATTATGGCTACACCTTC
size: NA; length: 17; V: TRBV7-9; J: TRBJ1-1; D: NA; CDR3: CASSSKEKGRGGTEAFF; DNA: TGTGCCAGCAGTTCTAAGGAGAAGGGGCGAGGGGGCACTGAAGCTTTCTTT
size: NA; length: 16; V: TRBV7-2; J: TRBJ2-3; D: TRBD2; CDR3: CASSFGTSGAGDTQYF; DNA: TGTGCCAGCAGCTTTGGGACTAGCGGGGCGGGAGATACGCAGTATTTT
size: NA; length: 14; V: TRBV5-8; J: TRBJ2-7; D: NA; CDR3: CASSPLRGSDEQYF; DNA: TGTGCCAGCAGTCCCTTAAGGGGCTCCGACGAGCAGTACTTC
size: NA; length: 14; V: TRBV10-3; J: TRBJ1-1; D: NA; CDR3: CAISEEDTNTEAFF; DNA: TGTGCCATCAGTGAGGAAGACACGAACACTGAAGCTTTCTTT
size: few; length: 17; V: TRBV7-9; J: TRBJ2-1; D: TRBD1; CDR3: CASSPTTGTGGRDEQFF; DNA: TGTGCCAGCAGCCCCACTACCGGGACAGGGGGCAGGGATGAGCAGTTCTTC
size: few; length: 14; V: TRBV30; J: TRBJ2-2; D: NA; CDR3: CASLLASNTGELFF; DNA: TGTGCCAGCTTGCTAGCGTCGAACACCGGGGAGCTGTTTTTT
size: few; length: 13; V: TRBV7-9; J: TRBJ1-5; D: NA; CDR3: CASSDQASQPQHF; DNA: TGTGCCAGCAGCGACCAGGCCAGTCAGCCCCAGCATTTT
size: NA; length: 13; V: TRBV5-1; J: TRBJ1-1; D: TRBD1; CDR3: CASSRTGDTEAFF; DNA: TGCGCCAGCAGCCGGACAGGGGACACTGAAGCTTTCTTT
size: NA; length: 15; V: TRBV7-2; J: TRBJ1-4; D: NA; CDR3: CASTRSRGSNEKLFF; DNA: TGTGCCAGCACCCGATCAAGGGGATCTAATGAAAAACTGTTTTTT
size: many; length: 14; V: TRBV5-1; J: TRBJ2-5; D: NA; CDR3: CASSLSNSEETQYF; DNA: TGCGCCAGCAGCTTGTCGAACAGTGAAGAGACCCAGTACTTC
size: NA; length: 15; V: TRBV6-1; J: TRBJ2-7; D: NA; CDR3: CASSEGPAANYEQYF; DNA: TGTGCCAGCAGTGAAGGACCAGCGGCTAACTACGAGCAGTACTTC
size: few; length: 15; V: TRBV5-4; J: TRBJ2-7; D: NA; CDR3: CASSRTRGGIYEQYF; DNA: TGTGCCAGCAGCCGTACTAGGGGGGGTATCTACGAGCAGTACTTC
size: many; length: 16; V: TRBV4-3; J: TRBJ2-1; D: TRBD2; CDR3: CASSSPGGRAGNEQFF; DNA: TGCGCCAGCTCCTCACCGGGCGGGAGGGCCGGGAATGAGCAGTTCTTC
size: NA; length: 16; V: TRBV9; J: TRBJ2-5; D: TRBD2; CDR3: CASSVTSGRAAETQYF; DNA: TGTGCCAGCAGCGTGACTAGCGGGAGGGCCGCAGAGACCCAGTACTTC
size: few; length: 15; V: TRBV10-3; J: TRBJ2-1; D: NA; CDR3: CAISLDSSVYNEQFF; DNA: TGTGCCATCAGTTTGGACTCCTCGGTTTACAATGAGCAGTTCTTC
size: NA; length: 16; V: TRBV9; J: TRBJ1-2; D: NA; CDR3: CASSVASQGSNYGYTF; DNA: TGTGCCAGCAGCGTAGCGTCCCAGGGGAGCAACTATGGCTACACCTTC